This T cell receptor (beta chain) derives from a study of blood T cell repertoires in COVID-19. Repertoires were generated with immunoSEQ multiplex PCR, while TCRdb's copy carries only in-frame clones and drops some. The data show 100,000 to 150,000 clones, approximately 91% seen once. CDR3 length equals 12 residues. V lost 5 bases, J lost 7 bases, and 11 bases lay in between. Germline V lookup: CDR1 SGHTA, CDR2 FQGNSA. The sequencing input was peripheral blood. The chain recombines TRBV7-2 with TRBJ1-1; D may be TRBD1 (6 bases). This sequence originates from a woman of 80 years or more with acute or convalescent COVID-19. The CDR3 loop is CASSPRTVEAFF. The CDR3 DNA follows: TGTGCCAGCAGCCCCCGGACAGTTGAAGCTTTCTTT.